Detailed here is one TCR beta chain. Its antigen is still unknown. The source of the sample is a study of regulatory T cells in long-lasting Graves disease. Time point of the sample: persistent/refractory GD, antithyroid drugs over 5 years with positive TRAb. Isolated PBMC RNA provided the starting material for the TCR library. Study results and limitations: Reduced TCR diversity was observed in persistent Graves' patients versus newly diagnosed patients.

CDR3-region Arm-PCR and iRepertoire HTBI primers produced the TCR beta libraries. TCRdb re-called the multiplex PCR reads through MiXCR, storing one row per CDR3 protein. This sample has 350,000 to 500,000 distinct CDR3 sequences, with 21% found just once. The material was peripheral blood mononuclear cells (PBMCs), obtained when the disease was refractory, from a patient treated with antithyroid drugs. The source is a female donor with Graves disease.

The CDR3 sequence is CASSSQPNQPQHF. Here the CDR3 DNA reads TGTGCCAGCAGTTCTCAACCCAATCAGCCCCAGCATTTT. The chain has TRBV6-5 and TRBJ1-5; D not certain. Germline V gene data show CDR1 as MNHEY and CDR2 as SVGAGI. The CDR3 extends over 13 amino acids. Trimming stripped 4 bases from V and 3 bases from J, with 7 bases between.